This T cell receptor beta chain derives from a study of cytomegalovirus exposure and HLA in healthy donors. This clone has only a few counts. Assay used: immunoSEQ multiplex PCR; TCRdb lists only in-frame clones, some missing. The table records about 150,000 clones, roughly 90% of them present only once. V shed 4 bases, J shed 9 bases, and the junction held 13 bases outside the gene matches. Germline assignment: CDR1 SGDLS and CDR2 YYNGEE. This CDR3 has 16 amino acids. The chain couples TRBV9 to TRBJ2-1, with 10 nucleotides matching TRBD2. This TCR was sampled from a young man in good health and CMV-seropositive. Sequences were obtained from PBMCs. CDR3 nucleotide sequence: TGTGCCAGCAGCAACCACGCTAGCGGGAGAATCACTGAGCAGTTCTTC. This translates into CASSNHASGRITEQFF.